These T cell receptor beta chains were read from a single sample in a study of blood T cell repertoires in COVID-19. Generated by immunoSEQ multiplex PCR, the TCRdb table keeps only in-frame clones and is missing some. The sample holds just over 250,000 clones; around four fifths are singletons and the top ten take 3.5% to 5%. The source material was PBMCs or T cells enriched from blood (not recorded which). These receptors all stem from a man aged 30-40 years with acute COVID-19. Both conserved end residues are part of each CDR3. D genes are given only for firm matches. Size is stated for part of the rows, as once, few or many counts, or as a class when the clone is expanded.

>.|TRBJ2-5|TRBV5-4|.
TGTGCCAGCAGCTCCAGCGGCAGGGAGACCCAGTACTTC
CASSSSGRETQYF
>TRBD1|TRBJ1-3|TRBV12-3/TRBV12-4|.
TGTGCCACGGACAGGGCCCACACCATATATTTT
CATDRAHTIYF
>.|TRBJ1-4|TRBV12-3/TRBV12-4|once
TGTGCCAGCAGGCGTGAAGGGAGGGAACTGTTTTTT
CASRREGRELFF
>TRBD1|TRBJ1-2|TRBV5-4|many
TGTGCCAGCAGCTGGAGGGACAGCTCTTATGGCTACACCTTC
CASSWRDSSYGYTF
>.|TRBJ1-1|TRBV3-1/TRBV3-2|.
TGTGCCAGCAGCCGGCTTTACACTGAAGCTTTCTTT
CASSRLYTEAFF
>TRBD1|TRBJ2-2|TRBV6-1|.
TGTGCCAGCAGTGGGATTAGGACAGGGTGGAACACCGGGGAGCTGTTTTTT
CASSGIRTGWNTGELFF
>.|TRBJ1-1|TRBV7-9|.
TGTGCCAGCAGCCCGGGTAGTGTCGTGAACACTGAAGCTTTCTTT
CASSPGSVVNTEAFF
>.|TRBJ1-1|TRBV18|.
TGTGCCAGCTCACCAGGTATACAAGTTACTGAAGCTTTCTTT
CASSPGIQVTEAFF
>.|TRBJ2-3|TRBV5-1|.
TGTGCCAGCAGCTCTGGCACAGATACGCAGTATTTT
CASSSGTDTQYF
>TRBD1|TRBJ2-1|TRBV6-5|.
TGTGCCAGCAGTTCGGACAGGGGCCCCTACAATGAGCAGTTCTTC
CASSSDRGPYNEQFF
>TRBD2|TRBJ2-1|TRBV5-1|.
TGTGCCAGCAGCTTTCTAGCGGGAGGCTCCTTGGAGTATGAGCAGTTCTTC
CASSFLAGGSLEYEQFF
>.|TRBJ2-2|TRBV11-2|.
TGTGCCAGCAGCTACCAGGGCAGCCAGACCACCGGGGAGCTGTTTTTT
CASSYQGSQTTGELFF
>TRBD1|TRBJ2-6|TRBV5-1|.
TGCGCCAGCAGCTGGCCCCCCCAGGGGGCTGGGGCCAACGTCCTGACTTTC
CASSWPPQGAGANVLTF
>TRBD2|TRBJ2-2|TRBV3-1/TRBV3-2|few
TGTGCCAGCAGCCAACGCCTAGCGGGAGCCGGGGAGCTGTTTTTT
CASSQRLAGAGELFF
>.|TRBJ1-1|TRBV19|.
TGTGCCAGTAGTATAGAACAGGGAGCTTTCTTT
CASSIEQGAFF
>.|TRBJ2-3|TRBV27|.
TGTGCCAGCAGTTCCTGGAGCCTCACAGATACGCAGTATTTT
CASSSWSLTDTQYF
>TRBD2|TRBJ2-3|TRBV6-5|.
TGTGCCAGCAGCGGGACTAGCGGGGGGGCAGATACGCAGTATTTT
CASSGTSGGADTQYF
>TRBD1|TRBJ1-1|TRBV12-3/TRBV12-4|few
TGTGCCAGCAGCTGGACAGGGCGGCCCTCAGCTTTCTTT
CASSWTGRPSAFF
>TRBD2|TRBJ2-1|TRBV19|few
TGTGCCAGTCAGAGGACTAGCGGCGACAATGAGCAGTTCTTC
CASQRTSGDNEQFF
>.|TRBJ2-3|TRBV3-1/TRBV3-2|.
TGTGCCAGCAGCCCTACTCACTCACGAAGCACAGATACGCAGTATTTT
CASSPTHSRSTDTQYF
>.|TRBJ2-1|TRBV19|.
TGTGCCAGTAGTATGTCGGGGAACAATGAGCAGTTCTTC
CASSMSGNNEQFF
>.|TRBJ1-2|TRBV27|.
TGTGCCAGCAGTCCCGACTTATTAAGAAGTGGCTACACCTTC
CASSPDLLRSGYTF
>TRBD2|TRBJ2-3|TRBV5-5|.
TGTGCCAGCACCCCCTTGGGCGGGGGGTACACAGATACGCAGTATTTT
CASTPLGGGYTDTQYF
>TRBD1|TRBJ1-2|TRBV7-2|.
TGTGCCAGCAGCTTAACCTCCGGGACAGGGACGGCTGGCTACACCTTC
CASSLTSGTGTAGYTF
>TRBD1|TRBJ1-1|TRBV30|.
TGTGCCTGGAGTCGACAGGGGACTGAAGCTTTCTTT
CAWSRQGTEAFF
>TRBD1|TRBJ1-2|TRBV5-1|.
TGCGCCAGCAGCTTGGTGCGGGACAGGGCCTTACCCCGGCTGGGCTACACCTTC
CASSLVRDRALPRLGYTF
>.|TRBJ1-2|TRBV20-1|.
TGCAGTGCTCCCCTGGGGGGTAGCTACACCTTC
CSAPLGGSYTF
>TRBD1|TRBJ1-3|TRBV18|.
TGTGCCAGCTCAGAGCGACAGGGACTCTCTGGAAACACCATATATTTT
CASSERQGLSGNTIYF
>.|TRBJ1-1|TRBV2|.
TGTGCCAGCAGTCCGTCGTCAGGGGTTGGCGCCACTGAAGCTTTCTTT
CASSPSSGVGATEAFF
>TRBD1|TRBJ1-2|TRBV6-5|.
TGTGCCAGCAGTTACGTGGGACAGGGGTCTGGCTACACCTTC
CASSYVGQGSGYTF
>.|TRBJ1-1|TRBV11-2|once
TGTGCCAGCAGCTTAGTGGTGACATCTGGGAACACTGAAGCTTTCTTT
CASSLVVTSGNTEAFF
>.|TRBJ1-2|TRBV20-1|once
TGCAGTGCTAGAGAGGGGCCCGGCTACACCTTC
CSAREGPGYTF
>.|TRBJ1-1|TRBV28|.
TGTGCCAGCAGTTTTCCTTACACTGAAGCTTTCTTT
CASSFPYTEAFF
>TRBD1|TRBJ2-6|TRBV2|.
TGTGCCAGCAGTGAAAGGGGACAGGGAGCTGGGGCCAACGTCCTGACTTTC
CASSERGQGAGANVLTF
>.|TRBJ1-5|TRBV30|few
TGTGCCTGGACCCCGGGAAGGATAAATCAGCCCCAGCATTTT
CAWTPGRINQPQHF
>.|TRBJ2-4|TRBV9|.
TGTGCCAGCAGCGTAGGGCAGACCAAAAACATTCAGTACTTC
CASSVGQTKNIQYF
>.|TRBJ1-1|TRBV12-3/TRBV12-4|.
TGTGCCAGCAGTTGGGGGGTTGTGGCTGAAGCTTTCTTT
CASSWGVVAEAFF
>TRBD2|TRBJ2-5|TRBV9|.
TGTGCCAGCAGCGGAAGCGGGAGGCCCCAAGAGACCCAGTACTTC
CASSGSGRPQETQYF
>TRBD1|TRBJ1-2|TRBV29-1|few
TGCAGCGTGCCCCCCGGGACAGGGGGCTATGGCTACACCTTC
CSVPPGTGGYGYTF
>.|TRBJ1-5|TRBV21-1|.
TGTGCCATCAGGAAGGGGGCGGAGGGCAATCAGCCCCAGCATTTT
CAIRKGAEGNQPQHF
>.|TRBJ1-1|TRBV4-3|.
TGCGCCAGCAGCCAAGAAGTGCTCGCGGAATATATTACTGAAGCTTTCTTT
CASSQEVLAEYITEAFF
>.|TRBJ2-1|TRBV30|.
TGTGCCTGGAGTGTACAAGGGACTGGCGAGCAGTTCTTC
CAWSVQGTGEQFF
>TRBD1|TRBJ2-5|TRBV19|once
TGTGCCAGTAGTATAAGACAGGGGGGACTATTCCGGGGAGAGACCCAGTACTTC
CASSIRQGGLFRGETQYF
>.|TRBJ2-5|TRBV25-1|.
TGTGCCAGCAGTGACGGAGCGGGTGGGTCCCAAGAGACCCAGTACTTC
CASSDGAGGSQETQYF
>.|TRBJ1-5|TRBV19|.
TGTGCCAGTTCCTCGGGGGGCCCTCAGCCCCAGCATTTT
CASSSGGPQPQHF
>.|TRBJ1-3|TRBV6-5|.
TGTGCCAGCAGTTACTTGGCTAGCTCTGGAAACACCATATATTTT
CASSYLASSGNTIYF
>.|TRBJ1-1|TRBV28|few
TGTGCCAGCAGTAAAATACGGTTACCGAACACTGAAGCTTTCTTT
CASSKIRLPNTEAFF
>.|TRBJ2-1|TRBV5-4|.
TGTGCCAGCAGTTGGCCTCAGGGTACGGGTCATGAGCAGTTCTTC
CASSWPQGTGHEQFF
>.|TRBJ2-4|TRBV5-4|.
TGTGCCAGCAGCGTAAAAAGCCAGGGAAAGAACATTCAGTACTTC
CASSVKSQGKNIQYF
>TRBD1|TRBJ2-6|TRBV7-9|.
TGTGCCAGCAGCGAAGGGGACAGTTCCTCTGGGGCCAACGTCCTGACTTTC
CASSEGDSSSGANVLTF
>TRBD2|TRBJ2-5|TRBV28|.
TGTGCCAGCAGTTTAGATTGGACTAGCGAGACCCAGTACTTC
CASSLDWTSETQYF
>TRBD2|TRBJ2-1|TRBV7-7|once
TGTGCTAGCAGCTTAGGGACTAGCTACAATGAGCAGTTCTTC
CASSLGTSYNEQFF
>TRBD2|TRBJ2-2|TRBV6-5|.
TGTGCCAGTGAGACTAGCGGATATACCGGGGAGCTGTTTTTT
CASETSGYTGELFF
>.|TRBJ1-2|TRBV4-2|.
TGTGCTACTAAGCTGAATGGGGGCGTTGGCTATGGCTACACCTTC
CATKLNGGVGYGYTF
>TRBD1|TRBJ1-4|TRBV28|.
TGTGCCAGCAGACAGGGGTTCGATGAAAAACTGTTTTTT
CASRQGFDEKLFF